Given below is one T cell receptor (beta chain) in context. The target antigen is unknown. This entry comes from a study of cytomegalovirus exposure and HLA in healthy donors. Notes on the study in general: Several of the most significant clusters appeared, in a later analysis, to be linked to common viral pathogens. Later analysis identified 16,000 or so TCR beta sequences associated with HLA alleles, using a false discovery rate threshold of 0.05. It was reported in a later analysis that an Asian-associated ancestry cluster showed fewer N-insertions than the roughly 620-donor mean.

13 Jbeta primers and 60 Vbeta primers were used for the PCR. In the original analysis: Unique TCR beta chains totaled roughly 79 million in a later count, with approximately 10 million of them shared. Produced via immunoSEQ multiplex PCR; TCRdb's table is partial and in-frame only. The V and J calls and clone size were taken over from that table, and D and trimming were inferred from the DNA. The table lists about 140,000 clones, 72% of them singletons. Trimming removed 3 bases at V and 0 bases at J, with 13 bases between. CDR1 is SGDLS, CDR2 YYNGEE, per germline. The CDR3 has 17 residues. The TCR comes from a man aged 35 to 55 in good health and CMV-seronegative. The gene calls are TRBV9 and TRBJ1-6; possible D gene TRBD1, 6 bases. The specimen sequenced was PBMCs. The chain's CDR3 is CASSAGTWSSYNSPLHF. Written as DNA, the CDR3 is TGTGCCAGCAGCGCCGGGACATGGAGCTCCTATAATTCACCCCTCCACTTT.